This TCR beta chain was retrieved from a study of blood T cell repertoires in COVID-19. Whole-study context: Italy, Spain and the United States were the sources of the convalescent and acute COVID-19 samples.

The junction had 5 bases not matched to a gene; V was cut back by 2 bases and J by 4 bases. Germline V gene data show CDR1 as LGHDT and CDR2 as YNNKEL (reference sequence). This CDR3 comprises 16 residues. This clone was recorded a few times. In the original processing: Nucleated cell number was recorded as an estimate derived from reference gene primer amplification. Assay: immunoSEQ multiplex PCR; the TCRdb copy retains only in-frame clones and omits some. The V and J calls and clone size come from that table; D and trimming were worked out from the DNA. The table records approximately 260,000 clones, about 87% of them present only once.

The specimen sequenced was peripheral blood. The receptor comes from a human donor in a cohort sampled during active COVID-19. The chain joins TRBV3-1 (or the pseudogene TRBV3-2) to TRBJ2-1; 10 bases align to TRBD2. The CDR3 region is CASSQHRTSGYNEQFF. The CDR3 DNA sequence: TGTGCCAGCAGCCAACATAGGACTAGCGGATACAATGAGCAGTTCTTC.